The rows below give T cell receptor beta chains drawn from one sample of a study of beta chain features in type 1 diabetes. TCRdb keeps only in-frame clones here, not all; method: immunoSEQ multiplex PCR. The sample comprises approximately 40,000 clones, roughly 50% of which are singletons, and around 0.25% rests with the top ten. The source material was stem cell memory CD4+ T cells from blood. All receptors come from a woman younger than 45 in good health. Each CDR3 is given with its conserved first and last residue. Each record gives: D gene, V gene, CDR3 protein. D genes are given only for firm matches.

d_call: .
v_call: TRBV5-1
cdr3_aa: CASSLGQGRLEPQHF

d_call: .
v_call: TRBV7-2
cdr3_aa: CASRPKGGQGNRSRYEQYF

d_call: .
v_call: TRBV11-3
cdr3_aa: CASSLQGYNEQFF

d_call: TRBD2
v_call: TRBV12-5
cdr3_aa: CASAGTRRTDTQYF

d_call: .
v_call: TRBV6-6
cdr3_aa: CASTRGGTYNEQFF

d_call: TRBD2
v_call: TRBV11-2
cdr3_aa: CASSLRLAGVFGEQFF

d_call: TRBD1
v_call: TRBV6-6
cdr3_aa: CASQDRGLSFTYEQYF

d_call: .
v_call: TRBV7-9
cdr3_aa: CASSLKGVTNEKLFF

d_call: .
v_call: TRBV11-3
cdr3_aa: CASSLDDGDWTGELFF

d_call: TRBD1
v_call: TRBV6-1
cdr3_aa: CASTRRGLGNEQFF